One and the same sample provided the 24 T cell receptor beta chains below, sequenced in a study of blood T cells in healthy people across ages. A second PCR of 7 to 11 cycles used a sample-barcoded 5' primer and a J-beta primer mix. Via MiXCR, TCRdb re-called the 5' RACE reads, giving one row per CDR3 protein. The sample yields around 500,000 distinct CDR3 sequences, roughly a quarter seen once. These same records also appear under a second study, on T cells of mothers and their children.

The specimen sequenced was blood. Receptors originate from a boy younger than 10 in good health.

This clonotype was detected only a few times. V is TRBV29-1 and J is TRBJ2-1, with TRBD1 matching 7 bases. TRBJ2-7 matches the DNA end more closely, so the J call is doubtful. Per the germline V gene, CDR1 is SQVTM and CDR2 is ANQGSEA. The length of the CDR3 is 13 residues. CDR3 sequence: CSVDRQGSNEQYF. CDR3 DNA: TGCAGCGTTGACCGACAGGGTAGCAACGAGCAGTACTTC.

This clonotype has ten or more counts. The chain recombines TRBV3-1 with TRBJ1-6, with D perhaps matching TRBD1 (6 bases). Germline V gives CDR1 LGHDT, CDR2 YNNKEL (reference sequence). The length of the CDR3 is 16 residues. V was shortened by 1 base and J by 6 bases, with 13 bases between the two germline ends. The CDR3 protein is CASSQVLGHSNSPLHF. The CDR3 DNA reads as TGTGCCAGCAGCCAAGTCTTGGGACACTCTAATTCACCCCTCCACTTT.

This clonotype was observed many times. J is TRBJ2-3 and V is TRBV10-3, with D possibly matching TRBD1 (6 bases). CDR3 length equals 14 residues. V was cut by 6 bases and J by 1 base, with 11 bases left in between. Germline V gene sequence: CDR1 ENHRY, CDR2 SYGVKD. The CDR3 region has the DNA TGTGCCATCAGGGGGGCCTTCCGCACAGATACGCAGTATTTT. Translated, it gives CAIRGAFRTDTQYF.

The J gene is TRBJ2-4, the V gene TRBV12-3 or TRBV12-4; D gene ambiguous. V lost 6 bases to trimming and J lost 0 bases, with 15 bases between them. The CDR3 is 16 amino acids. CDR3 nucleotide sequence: TGTGCCAGCAGACCCGCATTCGGGCTAGCCAAAAACATTCAGTACTTC. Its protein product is CASRPAFGLAKNIQYF.

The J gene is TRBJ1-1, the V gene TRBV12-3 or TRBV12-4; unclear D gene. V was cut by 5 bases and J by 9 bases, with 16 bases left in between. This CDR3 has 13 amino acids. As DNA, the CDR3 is TGTGCCAGCAGTCCGTGGACGGTTTCGCAAGCTTTCTTT. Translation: CASSPWTVSQAFF.

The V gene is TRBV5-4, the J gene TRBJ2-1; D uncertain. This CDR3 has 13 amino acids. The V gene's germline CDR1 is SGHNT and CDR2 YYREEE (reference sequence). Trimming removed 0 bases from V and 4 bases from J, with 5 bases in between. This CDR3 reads CASSLDYYNEQFF. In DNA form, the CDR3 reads TGTGCCAGCAGCTTGGACTATTACAATGAGCAGTTCTTC.

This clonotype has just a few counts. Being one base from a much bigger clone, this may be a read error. The CDR3 here is CASRFTGATNEKLFF. DNA for the CDR3: TGTGCCAGCAGATTTACAGGGGCAACTAATGAAAAACTGTTTTTT. The chain uses TRBV6-6 and TRBJ1-4, with 7 bases aligning to TRBD1. V shed 6 bases, J shed 0 bases, and the junction held 4 bases outside the gene matches. Germline-derived CDR1 and CDR2 are MNHNY and SVGAGI (reference sequence). This CDR3 is built from 15 residues.

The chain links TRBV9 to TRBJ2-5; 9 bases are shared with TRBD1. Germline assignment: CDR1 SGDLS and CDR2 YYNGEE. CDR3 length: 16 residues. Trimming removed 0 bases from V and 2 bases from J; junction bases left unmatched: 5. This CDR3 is CASSVAGTGLQETQYF. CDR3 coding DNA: TGTGCCAGCAGCGTAGCCGGGACAGGGTTGCAAGAGACCCAGTACTTC.

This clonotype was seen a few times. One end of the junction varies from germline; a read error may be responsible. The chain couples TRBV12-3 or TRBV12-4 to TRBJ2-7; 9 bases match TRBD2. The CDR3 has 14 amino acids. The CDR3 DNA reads TGTGCCAGCAGATTAGCGGGAGTGGGCCACGAGCAGTACTTC. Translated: CASRLAGVGHEQYF.

CDR3 residues: CASSQITGVDIQYF. The CDR3 DNA reads TGTGCCAGCAGCCAAATCACAGGGGTGGACATTCAGTACTTC. The gene calls are TRBV7-9 and TRBJ2-4, with 7 bases identical to TRBD1. Losses at the gene ends were 5 bases for V and 8 bases for J; bases not matched to a gene: 9. The CDR3 length is 14 residues. Germline V gives CDR1 SEHNR, CDR2 FQNEAQ (reference sequence). The full variable domain, its missing parts supplied by reference TRBV7-9 and TRBJ2-4, is DTGVSQNPRHKITKRGQNVTFRCDPISEHNRLYWYRQTLGQGPEFLTYFQNEAQLEKSRLLSDRFSAERPKGSFSTLEIQRTEQGDSAMYLCASSQITGVDIQYFGAGTRLSVL.

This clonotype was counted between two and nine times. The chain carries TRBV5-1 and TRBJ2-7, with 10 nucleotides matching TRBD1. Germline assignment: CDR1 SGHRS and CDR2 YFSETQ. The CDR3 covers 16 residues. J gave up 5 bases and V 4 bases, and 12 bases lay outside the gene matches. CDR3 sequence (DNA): TGCGCCAGCAGCCCTTGGGACAGGGGATATTTCGACGAGCAGTACTTC. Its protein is CASSPWDRGYFDEQYF.

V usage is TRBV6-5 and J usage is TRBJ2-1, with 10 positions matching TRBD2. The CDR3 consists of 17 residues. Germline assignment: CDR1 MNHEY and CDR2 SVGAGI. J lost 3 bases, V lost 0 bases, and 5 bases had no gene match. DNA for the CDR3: TGTGCCAGCAGTTACTCGAGCGGGAGGGCTATCTACAATGAGCAGTTCTTC. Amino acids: CASSYSSGRAIYNEQFF.

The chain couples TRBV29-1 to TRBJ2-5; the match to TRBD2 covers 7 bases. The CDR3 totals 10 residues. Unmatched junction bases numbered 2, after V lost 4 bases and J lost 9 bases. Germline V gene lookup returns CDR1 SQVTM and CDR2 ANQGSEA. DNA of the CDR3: TGCAGCGTTGCTGCGGGAGCCCAGTACTTC. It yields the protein CSVAAGAQYF.

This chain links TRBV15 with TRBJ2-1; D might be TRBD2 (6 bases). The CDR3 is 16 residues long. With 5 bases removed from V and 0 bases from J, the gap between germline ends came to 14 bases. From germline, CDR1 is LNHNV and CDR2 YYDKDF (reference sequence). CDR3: CATSFFGGGSYNEQFF. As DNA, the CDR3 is TGTGCCACCAGCTTTTTTGGGGGAGGCTCCTACAATGAGCAGTTCTTC.

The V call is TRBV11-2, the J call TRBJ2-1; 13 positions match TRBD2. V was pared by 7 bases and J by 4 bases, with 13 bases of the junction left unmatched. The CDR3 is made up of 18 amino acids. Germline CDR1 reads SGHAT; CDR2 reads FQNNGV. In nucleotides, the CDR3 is TGTGCCAGCAACCTAGGACTAGCGGGAGTAATAGGATACAATGAGCAGTTCTTC. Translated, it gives CASNLGLAGVIGYNEQFF.

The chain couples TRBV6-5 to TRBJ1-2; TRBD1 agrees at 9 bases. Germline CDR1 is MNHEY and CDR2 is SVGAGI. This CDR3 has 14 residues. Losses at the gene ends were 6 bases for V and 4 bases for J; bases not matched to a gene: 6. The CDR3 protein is CASRRGQGVYGYTF. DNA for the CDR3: TGTGCCAGCAGACGGGGACAGGGCGTCTATGGCTACACCTTC.

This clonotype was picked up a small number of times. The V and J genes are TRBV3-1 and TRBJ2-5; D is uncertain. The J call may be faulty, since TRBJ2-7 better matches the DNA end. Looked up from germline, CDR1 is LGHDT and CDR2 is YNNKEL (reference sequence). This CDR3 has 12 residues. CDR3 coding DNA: TGTGCCAGCAGCCAAAGGTATGACGAGCAGTACTTC. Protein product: CASSQRYDEQYF.

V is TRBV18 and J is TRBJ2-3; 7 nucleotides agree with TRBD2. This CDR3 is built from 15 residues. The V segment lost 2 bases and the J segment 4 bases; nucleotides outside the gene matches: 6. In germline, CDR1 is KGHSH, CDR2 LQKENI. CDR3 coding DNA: TGTGCCAGCTCACCAGTGGGCGGGAGACCAGATACGCAGTATTTT. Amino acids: CASSPVGGRPDTQYF.

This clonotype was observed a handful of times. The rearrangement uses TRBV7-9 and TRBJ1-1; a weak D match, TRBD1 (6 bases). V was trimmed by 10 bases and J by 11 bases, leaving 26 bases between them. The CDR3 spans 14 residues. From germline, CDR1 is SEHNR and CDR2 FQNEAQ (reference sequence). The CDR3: CATSAGWGATGAFF. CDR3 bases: TGTGCCACCTCTGCAGGCTGGGGGGCCACCGGGGCTTTCTTT.

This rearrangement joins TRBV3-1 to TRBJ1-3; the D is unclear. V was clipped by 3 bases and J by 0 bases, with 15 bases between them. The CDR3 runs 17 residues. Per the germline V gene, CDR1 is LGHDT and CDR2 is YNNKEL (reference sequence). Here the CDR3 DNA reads TGTGCCAGCAGCCACACCCGGGGTCGAGTCTCTGGAAACACCATATATTTT. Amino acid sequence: CASSHTRGRVSGNTIYF. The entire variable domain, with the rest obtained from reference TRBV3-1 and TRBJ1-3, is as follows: DTAVSQTPKYLVTQMGNDKSIKCEQNLGHDTMYWYKQDSKKFLKIMFSYNNKELIINETVPNRFSPKSPDKAHLNLHINSLELGDSAVYFCASSHTRGRVSGNTIYFGEGSWLTVV.

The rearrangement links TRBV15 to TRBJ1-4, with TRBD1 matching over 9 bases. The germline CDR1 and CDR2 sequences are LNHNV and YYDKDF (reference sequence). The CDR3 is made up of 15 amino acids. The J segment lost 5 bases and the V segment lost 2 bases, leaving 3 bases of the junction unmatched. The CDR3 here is CATSRPDRGNEKLFF. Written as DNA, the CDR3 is TGTGCCACCAGCAGACCGGACAGGGGAAATGAAAAACTGTTTTTT. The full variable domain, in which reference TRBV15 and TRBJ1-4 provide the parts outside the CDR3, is DAMVIQNPRYQVTQFGKPVTLSCSQTLNHNVMYWYQQKSSQAPKLLFHYYDKDFNNEADTPDNFQSRRPNTSFCFLDIRSPGLGDTAMYLCATSRPDRGNEKLFFGSGTQLSVL.

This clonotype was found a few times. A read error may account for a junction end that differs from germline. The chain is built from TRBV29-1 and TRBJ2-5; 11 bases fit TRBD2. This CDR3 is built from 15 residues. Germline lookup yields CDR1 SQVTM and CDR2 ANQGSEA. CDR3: CSVLGLAVHQETRYF. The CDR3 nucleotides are TGCAGCGTGTTGGGACTAGCGGTCCACCAAGAGACCCGGTACTTC.

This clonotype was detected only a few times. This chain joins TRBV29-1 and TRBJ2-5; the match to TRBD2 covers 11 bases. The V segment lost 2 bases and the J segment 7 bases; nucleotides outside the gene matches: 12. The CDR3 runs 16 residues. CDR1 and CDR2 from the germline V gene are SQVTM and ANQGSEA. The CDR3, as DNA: TGCAGCGTTGAACCTAGCGGGGGGCCGGGTGGGAGGACCCAGTACTTC. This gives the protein CSVEPSGGPGGRTQYF.

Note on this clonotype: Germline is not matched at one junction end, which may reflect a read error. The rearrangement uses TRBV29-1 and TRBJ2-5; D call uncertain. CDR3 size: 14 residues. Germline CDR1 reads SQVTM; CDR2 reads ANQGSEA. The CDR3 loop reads CSARRLDREEAQYF. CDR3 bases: TGCAGCGCCCGGCGTCTGGATCGAGAAGAGGCCCAGTACTTC.